Presented here are 23 T cell receptor beta chains from one specimen sequenced in a study of cytomegalovirus exposure and HLA in healthy donors. With 60 Vbeta and 13 Jbeta primers, the PCR was carried out. Here immunoSEQ multiplex PCR was the method, and the copy in TCRdb shows in-frame clones only, minus some. The data show 250,000 to 350,000 clones, roughly 90% seen once. Sequenced sample: PBMCs. Source of these receptors: a man aged 40-49 years in good health and CMV-seropositive.

The CDR3 sequence: CASSLSGTGDNEQFF. In nucleotides, the CDR3 is TGTGCCAGCAGTTTATCCGGGACAGGGGACAATGAGCAGTTCTTC. This sequence joins TRBV27 and TRBJ2-1; TRBD1 matches at 10 bases. J gave up 5 bases and V 0 bases, and 1 base lay outside the gene matches. The CDR3 runs to 15 residues. Germline CDR1 MNHEY, CDR2 SMNVEV (reference sequence).

The rearrangement joins TRBV10-3 to TRBJ1-4; D is perhaps TRBD1 (6 bases). This CDR3 spans 13 amino acids. V lost 11 bases and J lost 5, with 15 bases in between. Germline assignment: CDR1 ENHRY and CDR2 SYGVKD. In nucleotides, the CDR3 is TGTGCCGCCAGGCGGACAGAGAATGAAAAACTGTTTTTT. Translation: CAARRTENEKLFF.

With regard to this clone: The junction differs from germline at one of its ends, possibly a read error. V usage is TRBV7-3 and J usage is TRBJ2-3; D is unresolved. Germline V gene data show CDR1 as SGHTA and CDR2 as FQGTGA. The CDR3 has 13 amino acids. The CDR3 is CASSLREADTQYF. The CDR3 bases are TGTGCCAGCAGCTTAAGAGAGGCAGACACGCAGTATTTT.

This sequence joins TRBV5-5 and TRBJ2-1, with 14 bases aligning to TRBD2. V shed 5 bases and J 8 bases; nucleotides not matched to a gene: 9. The CDR3 loop spans 16 amino acids. CDR1 is SGHKS, CDR2 YYEKEE, per germline (reference sequence). Here the CDR3 DNA reads TGTGCCAGCAGGACCGGGACTAGCGGGAGTAGGTATGAGCAGTTCTTC. It encodes CASRTGTSGSRYEQFF.

The gene calls are TRBV6-6 and TRBJ2-7, with 8 bases that match TRBD2. Trimming took 2 bases from V and 3 from J; bases not matched to a gene: 9. Germline V CDR1 and CDR2: MNHNY, SVGAGI (reference sequence). This CDR3 has 16 residues. The CDR3 bases are TGTGCCAGCAGTTACGGGGGGCCGGGACTAGGCTACGAGCAGTACTTC. As protein: CASSYGGPGLGYEQYF.

This chain joins TRBV7-9 and TRBJ1-1; D gene unclear. The CDR3 runs to 12 residues. The germline V gene encodes CDR1 SEHNR and CDR2 FQNEAQ (reference sequence). V was cut by 5 bases and J by 1 base, with 5 bases left in between. CDR3: CASSPRNTEAFF. The CDR3 nucleotides are TGTGCCAGCAGCCCCAGGAACACTGAAGCTTTCTTT.

The DNA for the CDR3 is TGTGCCAGTAGTCCCCCCTACTCTGGAAACACCATATATTTT. It encodes CASSPPYSGNTIYF. The rearrangement uses TRBV19 and TRBJ1-3; D uncertain. V lost 5 bases to trimming and J lost 0 bases, with 8 bases between them. CDR1 LNHDA and CDR2 SQIVND come from the germline V gene (reference sequence). The CDR3 totals 14 residues.

The CDR3 bases are TGCGCCAGCAGCCCCGGGACTCGCACCGGGGAGCTGTTTTTT. It yields the protein CASSPGTRTGELFF. V is TRBV4-3 and J is TRBJ2-2; D might be TRBD2 (6 bases). Germline V lookup: CDR1 LGHNA, CDR2 YSLEER. The CDR3 has 14 residues. Trimming removed 4 bases from V and 4 bases from J, with 10 bases in between.

The chain has TRBV6-6 and TRBJ1-1; tentative D call: TRBD1 (5 bases). The CDR3 is 11 residues long. V shed 2 bases and J shed 12 bases, with 10 bases lying between them. From germline, CDR1 is MNHNY and CDR2 SVGAGI (reference sequence). The CDR3 region has the DNA TGTGCCAGCAGTTACGGCAGGGCAACTTTCTTT. It codes for CASSYGRATFF.

The rearrangement uses TRBV19 and TRBJ2-7, with 7 nucleotides matching TRBD2. V trimming: 5 bases; J trimming: 2 bases; junction bases outside the gene matches: 3. This CDR3 comprises 13 residues. Germline V gene data show CDR1 as LNHDA and CDR2 as SQIVND (reference sequence). The CDR3 protein is CASSWAGAYEQYF. DNA of the CDR3: TGTGCCAGTAGTTGGGCGGGGGCCTACGAGCAGTACTTC.

This clone was seen a single time. The chain is built from TRBV27 and TRBJ2-6; 11 bases agree with TRBD1. The CDR3 sequence is 17 residues long. The germline CDR1 and CDR2 sequences are MNHEY and SMNVEV (reference sequence). Trimming removed 6 bases from V and 4 bases from J; junction bases left unmatched: 8. The CDR3 here is CASRGQGQGVGANVLTF. CDR3 coding DNA: TGTGCCAGCAGGGGCCAGGGACAGGGGGTCGGGGCCAACGTCCTGACTTTC.

The chain carries TRBV7-2 and TRBJ2-5; possible D gene TRBD2, 6 bases. The CDR3 spans 16 residues. V shed 6 bases and J shed 3 bases, with 20 bases lying between them. CDR1 is SGHTA, CDR2 FQGNSA, per germline. The CDR3 protein is CASSRNRGGIKETQYF. CDR3 DNA sequence: TGTGCCAGCAGTCGTAACCGTGGAGGGATCAAAGAGACCCAGTACTTC.

The genes are TRBV4-1 and TRBJ1-2; TRBD1 agrees at 9 bases. Trimming took 4 bases from V and 1 from J; bases not matched to a gene: 1. This CDR3 is 14 amino acids long. Looked up from germline, CDR1 is MGHRA and CDR2 is YSYEKL. CDR3 protein: CASSPGQGNYGYTF. The CDR3 DNA reads as TGCGCCAGCAGCCCGGGACAGGGTAACTATGGCTACACCTTC.

The V and J genes are TRBV6-5 and TRBJ1-1; possible D gene TRBD1, 5 bases. The CDR3 length is 14 residues. Trimming removed 6 bases at V and 7 bases at J, with 18 bases between. Per germline, CDR1 MNHEY and CDR2 SVGAGI. CDR3 coding DNA: TGTGCCAGCAGCCCCCAGGGACGGGGGGATGAAGCTTTCTTT. It encodes CASSPQGRGDEAFF.

This clone was observed a single time. The chain recombines TRBV2 with TRBJ2-5, with 9 nucleotides matching TRBD2. The J segment lost 5 bases and the V segment lost 0 bases, leaving 7 bases of the junction unmatched. Germline assignment: CDR1 SNHLY and CDR2 FYNNEI. The CDR3 contains 16 residues. The CDR3 DNA sequence: TGTGCCAGCAGTGAAGCTGGGCTAGCGGGATTCGAGACCCAGTACTTC. Protein product: CASSEAGLAGFETQYF.

Here the CDR3 DNA reads TGTGCCAGCTCACCCATACAGGGGGGAAATCAGCCCCAGCATTTT. The encoded protein is CASSPIQGGNQPQHF. This sequence joins TRBV18 and TRBJ1-5, with 8 bases lining up with TRBD1. V gave up 3 bases and J gave up 4 bases; unmatched junction bases: 5. The germline V gene has CDR1 KGHSH and CDR2 LQKENI. There are 15 residues in the CDR3.

J is TRBJ2-7 and V is TRBV7-9; no reliable D call. The germline V gene has CDR1 SEHNR and CDR2 FQNEAQ (reference sequence). CDR3 size: 12 residues. V was clipped by 4 bases and J by 2 bases, with 6 bases between them. The CDR3 region is CASSSVAYEQYF. CDR3 DNA: TGTGCCAGCAGCTCGGTTGCCTACGAGCAGTACTTC.

This sequence joins TRBV19 and TRBJ1-2; TRBD1 agrees at 11 bases. The CDR3 runs 15 residues. Germline V gives CDR1 LNHDA, CDR2 SQIVND (reference sequence). V shed 2 bases, J shed 4 bases, and the junction held 3 bases outside the gene matches. The DNA of the CDR3 is TGTGCCAGTAGTATATTTGGGACAGGGGGCTATGGCTACACCTTC. Translated: CASSIFGTGGYGYTF.

V usage is TRBV5-4 and J usage is TRBJ2-3; D may be TRBD1 (5 bases). The CDR3 consists of 15 residues. V was clipped by 5 bases and J by 0 bases, with 13 bases between them. CDR1 is SGHNT, CDR2 YYREEE, per germline (reference sequence). CDR3 coding DNA: TGTGCCAGCAGGTACGAAAGACAGAGCACAGATACGCAGTATTTT. It translates to CASRYERQSTDTQYF.

The chain joins TRBV28 to TRBJ1-5, with D uncertain. Germline V gene sequence: CDR1 MDHEN, CDR2 SYDVKM. This CDR3 has 15 residues. V was clipped by 5 bases and J by 2 bases, with 13 bases between them. The CDR3 loop is CASSPVGGRNQPQHF. Here the CDR3 DNA reads TGTGCCAGCAGTCCGGTAGGAGGGCGCAATCAGCCCCAGCATTTT.

This chain links TRBV5-4 with TRBJ2-1, with D uncertain. The CDR3 is made up of 14 amino acids. V gave up 4 bases and J gave up 0 bases, with 8 bases separating them. In germline, CDR1 is SGHNT, CDR2 YYREEE (reference sequence). This CDR3 reads CASSARNSYNEQFF. The DNA of the CDR3 is TGTGCCAGCAGCGCGCGGAACTCCTACAATGAGCAGTTCTTC.

CDR3 loop: CASSWDRAYEQYF. CDR3 nucleotide sequence: TGCGCCAGCAGCTGGGACAGGGCCTACGAGCAGTACTTC. The rearrangement links TRBV5-1 to TRBJ2-7, with 9 bases lining up with TRBD1. Germline loops: CDR1 SGHRS, CDR2 YFSETQ. The CDR3 totals 13 residues. The trim removed 3 bases at V and 2 bases at J, leaving 0 bases unmatched.

The rearrangement uses TRBV7-9 and TRBJ2-1; 11 nucleotides line up with TRBD2. Trimming removed 5 bases from V and 6 bases from J; junction bases left unmatched: 0. This CDR3 is built from 13 residues. Looked up from germline, CDR1 is SEHNR and CDR2 is FQNEAQ (reference sequence). CDR3: CASSGTSGNEQFF. The DNA for the CDR3 is TGTGCCAGCAGCGGGACTAGCGGCAATGAGCAGTTCTTC.